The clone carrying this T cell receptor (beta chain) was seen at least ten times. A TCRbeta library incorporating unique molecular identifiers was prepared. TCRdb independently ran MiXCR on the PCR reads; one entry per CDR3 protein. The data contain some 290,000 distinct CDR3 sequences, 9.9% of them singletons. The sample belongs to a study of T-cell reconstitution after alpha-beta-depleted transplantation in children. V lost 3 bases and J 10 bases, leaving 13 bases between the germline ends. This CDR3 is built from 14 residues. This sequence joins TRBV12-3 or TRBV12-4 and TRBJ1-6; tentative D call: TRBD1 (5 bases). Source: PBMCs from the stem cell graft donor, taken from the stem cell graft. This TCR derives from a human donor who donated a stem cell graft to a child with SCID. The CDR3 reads CASSLGDISSPLHF. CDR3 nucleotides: TGTGCCAGCAGTTTGGGGGATATAAGCTCACCCCTCCACTTT.